The sequence of this TCR beta chain was determined in a study of blood T cell repertoires in COVID-19. Clones were read by immunoSEQ multiplex PCR, and TCRdb kept only the in-frame ones, dropping some. The table has some 31,000 clones, around 84% seen once. The length of the CDR3 is 14 residues. V dropped 6 bases and J dropped 0 bases, with 11 bases sitting between them. Per germline, CDR1 SNHLY and CDR2 FYNNEI. The rearrangement links TRBV2 to TRBJ2-5, with a possible D match to TRBD1 (6 bases). The sequence was obtained from a human donor in a cohort sampled during active COVID-19. The donor label of this sample is uncertain. The sample taken for sequencing was peripheral blood. The chain's CDR3 is CASRYTGNQETQYF. CDR3 coding DNA: TGTGCCAGCAGGTATACAGGGAACCAAGAGACCCAGTACTTC.